This T cell receptor beta chain appears in the sequencing data of a study of OX40 agonist ivuxolimab in advanced cancers. General study points: Some of the lowest clonal expansion was seen in partial responders at 0.1-3.0 mg/kg.

Worth noting for this clone: No antigen is known for it.

Assay used: immunoSEQ multiplex PCR; TCRdb lists only in-frame clones, some missing. This table has 77,000 or so clones, 92% appearing once. Germline CDR1 and CDR2: WSHSY and SAAADI. V shed 2 bases and J 2 bases; nucleotides not matched to a gene: 4. The CDR3 covers 15 residues. The sequence came from an adult with an advanced solid tumor such as melanoma, head and neck, liver or kidney cancer. V usage is TRBV10-2 and J usage is TRBJ1-2, with 8 bases matching TRBD1. Sequences were derived from CD4+ or CD8+ T cells sorted from blood, sampled in a trial of the OX40 agonist ivuxolimab. The CDR3 here is CASSEDGDRNYGYTF. In DNA, the CDR3 is TGCGCCAGCAGTGAGGATGGGGACAGGAACTATGGCTACACCTTC.